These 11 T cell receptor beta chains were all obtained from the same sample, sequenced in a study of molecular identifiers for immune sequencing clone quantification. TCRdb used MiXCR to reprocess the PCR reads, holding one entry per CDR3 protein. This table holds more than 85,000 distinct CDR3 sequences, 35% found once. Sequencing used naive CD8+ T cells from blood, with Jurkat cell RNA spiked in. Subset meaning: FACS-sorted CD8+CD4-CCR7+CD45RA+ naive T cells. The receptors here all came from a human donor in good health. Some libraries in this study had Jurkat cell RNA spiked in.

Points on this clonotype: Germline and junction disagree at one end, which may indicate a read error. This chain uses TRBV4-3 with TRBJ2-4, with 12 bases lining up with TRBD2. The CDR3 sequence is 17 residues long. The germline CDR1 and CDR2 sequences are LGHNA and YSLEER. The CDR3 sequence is CASSSLTSGGAKHIQYF. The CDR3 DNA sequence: TGCGCCAGCAGCTCCTTGACTAGCGGGGGCGCCAAACACATTCAGTACTTC.

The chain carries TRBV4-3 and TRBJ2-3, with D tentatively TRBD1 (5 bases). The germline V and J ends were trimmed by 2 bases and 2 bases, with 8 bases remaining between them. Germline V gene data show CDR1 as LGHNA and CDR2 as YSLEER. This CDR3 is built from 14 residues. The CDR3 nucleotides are TGCGCCAGCAGCCAACGACAGATCACAGATACGCAGTATTTT. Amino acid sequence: CASSQRQITDTQYF.

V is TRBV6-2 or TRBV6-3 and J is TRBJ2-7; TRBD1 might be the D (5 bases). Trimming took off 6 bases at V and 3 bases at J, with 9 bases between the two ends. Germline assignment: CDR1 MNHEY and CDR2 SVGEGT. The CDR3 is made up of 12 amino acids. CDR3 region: CASSFDSYEQYF. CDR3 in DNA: TGTGCCAGCAGCTTCGACAGCTACGAGCAGTACTTC.

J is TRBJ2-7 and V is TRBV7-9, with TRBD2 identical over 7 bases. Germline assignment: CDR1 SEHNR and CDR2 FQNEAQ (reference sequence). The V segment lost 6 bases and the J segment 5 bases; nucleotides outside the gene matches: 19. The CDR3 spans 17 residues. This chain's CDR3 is CASSLLGRREFENEQYF. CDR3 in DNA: TGTGCCAGCAGTCTACTAGGCAGGCGGGAGTTTGAGAACGAGCAGTACTTC.

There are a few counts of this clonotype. The CDR3 loop reads CASSSRGNTEAFF. In DNA, the CDR3 is TGTGCCAGCAGTAGCAGGGGTAACACTGAAGCTTTCTTT. The V call is TRBV28, the J call TRBJ1-1; possible D gene TRBD1, 6 bases. The germline V and J ends were trimmed by 5 bases and 2 bases, with 9 bases remaining between them. The CDR3 is 13 residues long. Germline CDR1 and CDR2: MDHEN and SYDVKM.

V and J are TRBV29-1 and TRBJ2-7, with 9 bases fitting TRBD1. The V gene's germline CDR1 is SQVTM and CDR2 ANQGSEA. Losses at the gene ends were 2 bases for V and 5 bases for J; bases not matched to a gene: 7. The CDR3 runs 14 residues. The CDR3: CSVELGQGPHEQYF. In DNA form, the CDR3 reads TGCAGCGTTGAATTGGGACAGGGCCCCCACGAGCAGTACTTC.

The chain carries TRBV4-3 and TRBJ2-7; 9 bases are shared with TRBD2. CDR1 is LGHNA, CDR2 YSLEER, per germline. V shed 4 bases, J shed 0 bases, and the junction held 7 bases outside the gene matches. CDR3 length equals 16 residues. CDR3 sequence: CASSPEVAGVSYEQYF. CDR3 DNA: TGCGCCAGCAGCCCCGAGGTAGCGGGAGTCTCCTACGAGCAGTACTTC.

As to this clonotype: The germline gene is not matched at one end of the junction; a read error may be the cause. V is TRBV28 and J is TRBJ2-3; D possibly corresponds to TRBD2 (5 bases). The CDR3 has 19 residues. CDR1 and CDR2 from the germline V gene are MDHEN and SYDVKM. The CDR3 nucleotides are TGTGCCAGCAGTTTTAACGTCATGGACCCAAGTTCTAGCACAGATACGCTGTATTTT. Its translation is CASSFNVMDPSSSTDTLYF.

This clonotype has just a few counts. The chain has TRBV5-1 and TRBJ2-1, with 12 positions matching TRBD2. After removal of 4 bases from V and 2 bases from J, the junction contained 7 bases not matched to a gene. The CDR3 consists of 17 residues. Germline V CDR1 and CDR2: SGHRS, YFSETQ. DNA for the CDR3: TGCGCCAGCAGCATTCCCACTAGCGGGGGGCCCTACAATGAGCAGTTCTTC. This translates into CASSIPTSGGPYNEQFF.

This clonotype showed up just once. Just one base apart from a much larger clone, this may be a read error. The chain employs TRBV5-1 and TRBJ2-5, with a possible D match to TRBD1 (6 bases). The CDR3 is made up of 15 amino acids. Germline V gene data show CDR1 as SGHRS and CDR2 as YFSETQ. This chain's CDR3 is CASSSGQIVQETKYF. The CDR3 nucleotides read TGCGCCAGCAGCTCCGGACAGATAGTCCAAGAGACCAAGTACTTC.

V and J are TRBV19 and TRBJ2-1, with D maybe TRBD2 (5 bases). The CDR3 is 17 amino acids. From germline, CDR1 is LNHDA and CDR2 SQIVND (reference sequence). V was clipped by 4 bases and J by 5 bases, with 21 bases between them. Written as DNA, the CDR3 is TGTGCCAGTAGTAGCCGCTCATTGGTCATTAGCGACAATGAGCAGTTCTTC. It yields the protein CASSSRSLVISDNEQFF.